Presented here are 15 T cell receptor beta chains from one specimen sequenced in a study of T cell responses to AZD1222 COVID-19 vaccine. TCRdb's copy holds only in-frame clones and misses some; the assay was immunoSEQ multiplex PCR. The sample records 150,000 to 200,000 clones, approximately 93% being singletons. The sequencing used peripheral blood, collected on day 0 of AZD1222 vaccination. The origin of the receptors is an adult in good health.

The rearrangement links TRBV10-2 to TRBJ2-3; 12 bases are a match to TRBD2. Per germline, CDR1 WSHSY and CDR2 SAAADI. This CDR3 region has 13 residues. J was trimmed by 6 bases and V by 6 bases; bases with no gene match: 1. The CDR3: CASSLAGGDTQYF. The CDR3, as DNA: TGCGCCAGCAGCCTAGCGGGGGGGGATACGCAGTATTTT.

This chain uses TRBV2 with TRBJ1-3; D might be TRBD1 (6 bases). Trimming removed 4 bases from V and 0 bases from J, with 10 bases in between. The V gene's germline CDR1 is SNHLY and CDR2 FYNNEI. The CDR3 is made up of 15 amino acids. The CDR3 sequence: CASSAGTYSGNTIYF. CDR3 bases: TGTGCCAGCAGTGCAGGGACATACTCTGGAAACACCATATATTTT.

DNA of the CDR3: TGTGCCAGCGGAGACGACAGGGTAAACTATGGCTACACCTTC. This codes for CASGDDRVNYGYTF. The V call is TRBV27, the J call TRBJ1-2, with 7 bases aligning to TRBD1. V lost 8 bases and J lost 2; bases outside the gene matches: 8. CDR1 is MNHEY, CDR2 SMNVEV, per germline (reference sequence). The length of the CDR3 is 14 residues.

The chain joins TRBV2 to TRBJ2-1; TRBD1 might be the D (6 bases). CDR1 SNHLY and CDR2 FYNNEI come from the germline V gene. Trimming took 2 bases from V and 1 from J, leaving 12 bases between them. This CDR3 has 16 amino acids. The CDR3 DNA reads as TGTGCCAGCAGTGAACCAGGGGTGAGGTCCTACAATGAGCAGTTCTTC. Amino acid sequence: CASSEPGVRSYNEQFF.

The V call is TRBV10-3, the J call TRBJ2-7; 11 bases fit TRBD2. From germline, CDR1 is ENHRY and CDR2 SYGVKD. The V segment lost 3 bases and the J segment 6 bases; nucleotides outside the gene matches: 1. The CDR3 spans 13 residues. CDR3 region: CAISDLAGGEQYF. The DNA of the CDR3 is TGTGCCATCAGTGACCTAGCGGGAGGCGAGCAGTACTTC.

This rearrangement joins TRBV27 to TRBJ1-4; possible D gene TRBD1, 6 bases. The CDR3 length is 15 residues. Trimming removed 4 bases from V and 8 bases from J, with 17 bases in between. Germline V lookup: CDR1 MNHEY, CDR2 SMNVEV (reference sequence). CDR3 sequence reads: CASSSASRGGEKLFF. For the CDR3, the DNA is TGTGCCAGCAGTTCCGCGTCCAGGGGTGGAGAAAAACTGTTTTTT.

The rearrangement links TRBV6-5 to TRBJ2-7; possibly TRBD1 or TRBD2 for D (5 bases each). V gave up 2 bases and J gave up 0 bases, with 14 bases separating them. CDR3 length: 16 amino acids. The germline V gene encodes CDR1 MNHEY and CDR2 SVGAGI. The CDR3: CASSYVGTASSYEQYF. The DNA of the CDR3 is TGTGCCAGCAGTTACGTCGGGACGGCCTCCTCCTACGAGCAGTACTTC.

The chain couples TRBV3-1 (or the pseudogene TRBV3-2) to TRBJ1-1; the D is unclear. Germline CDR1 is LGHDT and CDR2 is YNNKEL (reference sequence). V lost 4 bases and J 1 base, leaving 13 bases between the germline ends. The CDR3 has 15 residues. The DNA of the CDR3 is TGTGCCAGCAGCCCACTTCTTAGGTGGAACACTGAAGCTTTCTTT. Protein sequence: CASSPLLRWNTEAFF.

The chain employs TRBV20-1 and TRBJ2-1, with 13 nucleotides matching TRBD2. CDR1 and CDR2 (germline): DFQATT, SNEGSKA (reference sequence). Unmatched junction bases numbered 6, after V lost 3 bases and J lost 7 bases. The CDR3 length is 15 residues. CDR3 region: CSASELAGGLNEQFF. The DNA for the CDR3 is TGCAGTGCTAGTGAACTAGCGGGGGGGCTAAATGAGCAGTTCTTC.

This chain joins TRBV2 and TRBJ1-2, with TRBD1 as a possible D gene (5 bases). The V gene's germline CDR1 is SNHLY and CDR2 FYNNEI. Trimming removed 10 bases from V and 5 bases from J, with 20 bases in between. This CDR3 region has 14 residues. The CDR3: CATRVDLGLYGYTF. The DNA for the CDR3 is TGTGCCACCAGGGTAGATTTAGGATTGTATGGCTACACCTTC.

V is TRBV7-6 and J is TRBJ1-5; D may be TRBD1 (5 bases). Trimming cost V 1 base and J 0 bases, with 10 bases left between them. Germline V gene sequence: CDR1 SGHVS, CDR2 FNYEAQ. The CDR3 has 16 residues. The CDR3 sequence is CASSLGDSNSNQPQHF. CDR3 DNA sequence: TGTGCCAGCAGCTTAGGAGACAGCAATAGCAATCAGCCCCAGCATTTT.

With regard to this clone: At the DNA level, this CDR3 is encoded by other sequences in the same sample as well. The CDR3 DNA reads as TGTGCCACCCCGGGGGGGGCGGGGTACAATGAGCAGTTCTTC. Its translation: CATPGGAGYNEQFF. The chain links TRBV6-5 to TRBJ2-1; TRBD2 aligns across 8 bases. CDR3 length: 14 residues. V was pared by 10 bases and J by 4 bases, with 9 bases of the junction left unmatched. Germline CDR1 is MNHEY and CDR2 is SVGAGI.

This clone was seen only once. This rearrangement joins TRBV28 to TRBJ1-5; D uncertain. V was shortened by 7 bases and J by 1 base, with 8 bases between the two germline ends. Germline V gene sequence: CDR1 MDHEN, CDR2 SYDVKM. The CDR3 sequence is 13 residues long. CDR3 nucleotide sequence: TGTGCCAGCAAGGGCCCGAGCAATCAGCCCCAGCATTTT. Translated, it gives CASKGPSNQPQHF. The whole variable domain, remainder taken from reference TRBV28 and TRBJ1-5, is DVKVTQSSRYLVKRTGEKVFLECVQDMDHENMFWYRQDPGLGLRLIYFSYDVKMKEKGDIPEGYSVSREKKERFSLILESASTNQTSMYLCASKGPSNQPQHFGDGTRLSIL.

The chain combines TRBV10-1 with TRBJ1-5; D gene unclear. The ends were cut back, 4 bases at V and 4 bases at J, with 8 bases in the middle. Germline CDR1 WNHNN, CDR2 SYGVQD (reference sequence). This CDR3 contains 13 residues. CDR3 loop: CASSAHTNQPQHF. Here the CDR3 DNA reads TGCGCCAGCAGTGCTCACACAAATCAGCCCCAGCATTTT.

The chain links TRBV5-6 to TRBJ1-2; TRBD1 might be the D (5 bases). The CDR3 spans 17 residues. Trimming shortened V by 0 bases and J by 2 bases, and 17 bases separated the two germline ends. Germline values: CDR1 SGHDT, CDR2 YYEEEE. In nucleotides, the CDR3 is TGTGCCAGCAGCTTGGAGCCGTCTGTGACAGTCAACTATGGCTACACCTTC. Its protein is CASSLEPSVTVNYGYTF.